The 23 T cell receptor beta chains below come from one sample, sequenced in a study of memory CD4+ T cells and cytomegalovirus serostatus. Profiled with immunoSEQ multiplex PCR; TCRdb holds only in-frame clones, not every one. Of roughly 50,000 clones detected, around four fifths appear once; the ten largest clones hold roughly 0.8%. Single viable CD3+CD4+CD8-CD45RO+ cells were sorted as the memory CD4+ T cells. Material: memory CD4+ T cells from blood. The receptor source for this set is an adult in good health and CMV-seronegative.

The rearrangement joins TRBV5-6 to TRBJ1-5; 9 nucleotides agree with TRBD1. Looked up from germline, CDR1 is SGHDT and CDR2 is YYEEEE. Losses at the gene ends were 4 bases for V and 2 bases for J; bases not matched to a gene: 7. This CDR3 is 16 amino acids long. DNA for the CDR3: TGTGCCAGCAGCCCGGGGACAGGGAGACGCAATCAGCCCCAGCATTTT. Its translation: CASSPGTGRRNQPQHF.

CDR3 amino acids: CASSPDGRGTEAFF. The CDR3 nucleotides read TGCGCCAGCAGCCCGGATGGAAGGGGCACTGAAGCTTTCTTT. This chain connects TRBV5-1 to TRBJ1-1; D is possibly TRBD1 (5 bases). In germline, CDR1 is SGHRS, CDR2 YFSETQ. The CDR3 length is 14 residues. V lost 4 bases to trimming and J lost 4 bases, with 14 bases between them.

The chain couples TRBV11-2 to TRBJ2-5; D is perhaps TRBD2 (7 bases). Germline CDR1 and CDR2: SGHAT and FQNNGV. The germline V and J ends were trimmed by 6 bases and 7 bases, with 12 bases remaining between them. CDR3 length: 12 amino acids. As DNA, the CDR3 is TGTGCCAGCAGGTTGGGAGGGGGGACCCAGTACTTC. This gives the protein CASRLGGGTQYF.

V is TRBV10-2 and J is TRBJ2-1, with 9 bases aligning to TRBD2. Germline CDR1 WSHSY, CDR2 SAAADI. This CDR3 is built from 17 residues. The V gene end was trimmed by 3 bases and the J gene end by 3 bases; junction bases not matched to a gene: 9. CDR3 bases: TGCGCCAGCAGTGATGGTAGAGCGGGAGGCGACTACAATGAGCAGTTCTTC. Amino acids: CASSDGRAGGDYNEQFF.

This sequence joins TRBV19 and TRBJ2-3; D is possibly TRBD2 (5 bases). With 1 base removed from V and 4 bases from J, the gap between germline ends came to 9 bases. Germline CDR1 reads LNHDA; CDR2 reads SQIVND (reference sequence). CDR3 size: 14 residues. CDR3 bases: TGTGCCAGTAGTATAGCTCGGGGATCAGATACGCAGTATTTT. This translates into CASSIARGSDTQYF.

The chain recombines TRBV27 with TRBJ2-3, with D perhaps given as TRBD1 or TRBD2 (5 bases each). The CDR3 length is 18 residues. Germline CDR1 is MNHEY and CDR2 is SMNVEV (reference sequence). Between the trimmed V and J ends, which lost 4 bases and 2 bases, there was a span of 22 bases. The CDR3: CASSSYTLQRGSTDTQYF. The CDR3 nucleotides read TGTGCCAGCAGTTCCTACACACTACAACGGGGCTCCACAGATACGCAGTATTTT.

The V gene is TRBV29-1, the J gene TRBJ2-7, with TRBD2 identical over 8 bases. Per the germline V gene, CDR1 is SQVTM and CDR2 is ANQGSEA. The junction had 5 bases not matched to a gene; V was cut back by 4 bases and J by 3 bases. CDR3 size: 13 residues. The CDR3 nucleotides read TGCAGCGTTGCGGCGGGAGGTAACTACGAGCAGTACTTC. It is translated as CSVAAGGNYEQYF.

The gene calls are TRBV11-2 and TRBJ2-4; a possible D gene is TRBD1 (5 bases). The germline CDR1 and CDR2 sequences are SGHAT and FQNNGV. V shed 7 bases and J shed 4 bases, with 17 bases lying between them. The CDR3 has 15 amino acids. CDR3 nucleotides: TGTGCCAGCATCAATAGGGGTCCGGCTAAAAACATTCAGTACTTC. Its protein is CASINRGPAKNIQYF. Variable domain in full (rest from reference TRBV11-2 and TRBJ2-4): EAGVAQSPRYKIIEKRQSVAFWCNPISGHATLYWYQQILGQGPKLLIQFQNNGVVDDSQLPKDRFSAERLKGVDSTLKIQPAKLEDSAVYLCASINRGPAKNIQYFGAGTRLSVL.

The chain joins TRBV5-1 to TRBJ1-4, with 9 bases fitting TRBD1. This CDR3 has 17 amino acids. With 0 bases clipped from V and 0 bases from J, the junction kept 3 bases outside the gene matches. CDR1 and CDR2 from the germline V gene are SGHRS and YFSETQ. This CDR3 is CASSLGQGVATNEKLFF. In DNA form, the CDR3 reads TGCGCCAGCAGCTTGGGACAGGGGGTTGCAACTAATGAAAAACTGTTTTTT.

J is TRBJ2-2 and V is TRBV5-1; 7 bases align to TRBD1. The ends lost 3 bases at V and 6 bases at J; junction bases unmatched: 5. Germline V gives CDR1 SGHRS, CDR2 YFSETQ. The CDR3 sequence is 14 residues long. The CDR3 coding sequence is TGCGCCAGCAGCTCTCGACAGGGCTCCGGGGAGCTGTTTTTT. Protein product: CASSSRQGSGELFF.

V usage is TRBV30 and J usage is TRBJ2-7; 10 bases are shared with TRBD1. Germline CDR1 reads GTSNPN; CDR2 reads SVGIG (reference sequence). After removal of 4 bases from V and 5 bases from J, the junction contained 8 bases not matched to a gene. This CDR3 has 14 residues. The CDR3 sequence: CAWKFGTGAHEQYF. The CDR3 nucleotides are TGTGCCTGGAAGTTCGGGACAGGGGCCCACGAGCAGTACTTC.

The rearrangement joins TRBV5-1 to TRBJ1-2; no definite D call. This CDR3 comprises 13 residues. CDR1 and CDR2 from the germline V gene are SGHRS and YFSETQ. Deletions cut 5 bases from V and 3 bases from J, with 11 bases between. CDR3 DNA sequence: TGCGCCAGCAGTGATGAGGGAGACTATGGCTACACCTTC. Protein product: CASSDEGDYGYTF.

The genes are TRBV5-1 and TRBJ2-3; 11 bases line up with TRBD2. J lost 2 bases, V lost 3 bases, and 5 bases had no gene match. The germline V gene has CDR1 SGHRS and CDR2 YFSETQ. This CDR3 has 16 residues. CDR3 loop: CASSSPSGRTTDTQYF. CDR3 in DNA: TGCGCCAGCAGCTCCCCTAGCGGGAGGACCACAGATACGCAGTATTTT. The variable domain in full, completed from reference TRBV5-1 and TRBJ2-3, reads KAGVTQTPRYLIKTRGQQVTLSCSPISGHRSVSWYQQTPGQGLQFLFEYFSETQRNKGNFPGRFSGRQFSNSRSEMNVSTLELGDSALYLCASSSPSGRTTDTQYFGPGTRLTVL.

Only one count was recorded for this clone. CDR3 nucleotide sequence: TGTGCTAGTGGCCCCACAAGCTCCTATAATTCACCCCTCCACTTT. It is translated as CASGPTSSYNSPLHF. J is TRBJ1-6 and V is TRBV12-5; D gene unclear. Germline-derived CDR1 and CDR2 are LGHNT and FRNRAP. CDR3 length equals 15 residues. Trimming removed 6 bases from V and 0 bases from J, with 9 bases in between.

The V call is TRBV2, the J call TRBJ1-6; 8 nucleotides line up with TRBD1. This CDR3 comprises 15 residues. J gave up 7 bases and V 8 bases, and 10 bases lay outside the gene matches. In germline, CDR1 is SNHLY, CDR2 FYNNEI. The CDR3 loop is CASRDPGQVNSPLHF. The CDR3 DNA reads as TGTGCCAGCCGAGACCCGGGACAGGTCAATTCACCCCTCCACTTT. The whole variable domain, remainder taken from reference TRBV2 and TRBJ1-6, is EPEVTQTPSHQVTQMGQEVILRCVPISNHLYFYWYRQILGQKVEFLVSFYNNEISEKSEIFDDQFSVERPDGSNFTLKIRSTKLEDSAMYFCASRDPGQVNSPLHFGNGTRLTVT.

V and J are TRBV18 and TRBJ2-5; possible D gene TRBD1, 6 bases. The germline CDR1 and CDR2 sequences are KGHSH and LQKENI. There are 15 residues in the CDR3. The V gene lost 1 base and the J gene lost 2 bases, with 11 bases spanning the gap. In DNA, the CDR3 is TGTGCCAGCTCACCACATGCAGGGGTACAAGAGACCCAGTACTTC. Protein sequence: CASSPHAGVQETQYF.

This sequence joins TRBV5-8 and TRBJ1-5; D is undetermined. CDR3 size: 11 residues. V was pared by 0 bases and J by 6 bases, with 1 base between. Germline-derived CDR1 and CDR2 are SGHTS and YDEGEE. For the CDR3, the DNA is TGTGCCAGCAGCTTGGGTCAGCCCCAGCATTTT. Translating gives CASSLGQPQHF.

The table lists this clone with a count of one. This chain links TRBV19 with TRBJ1-2, with 7 positions matching TRBD1. Germline loops: CDR1 LNHDA, CDR2 SQIVND (reference sequence). This CDR3 is built from 15 residues. Losses at the gene ends were 0 bases for V and 0 bases for J; bases not matched to a gene: 1. The CDR3 region is CASSIETGSNYGYTF. The CDR3 nucleotides are TGTGCCAGTAGTATAGAGACAGGGTCTAACTATGGCTACACCTTC.

The chain employs TRBV29-1 and TRBJ1-2, with 10 bases fitting TRBD1. The trim removed 4 bases at V and 0 bases at J, leaving 5 bases unmatched. The CDR3 length is 15 residues. Germline CDR1 SQVTM, CDR2 ANQGSEA. The CDR3 loop is CSVAIGTGANYGYTF. The DNA for the CDR3 is TGCAGCGTTGCGATCGGGACAGGGGCTAACTATGGCTACACCTTC.

This chain uses TRBV27 with TRBJ2-1; a possible D gene is TRBD2 (6 bases). The CDR3 sequence is 14 residues long. Trimming took off 5 bases at V and 2 bases at J, with 10 bases between the two ends. Germline values: CDR1 MNHEY, CDR2 SMNVEV (reference sequence). CDR3 loop: CASSRLAAYNEQFF. CDR3 DNA sequence: TGTGCCAGCAGTCGATTAGCGGCCTACAATGAGCAGTTCTTC.

The rearrangement links TRBV2 to TRBJ1-1; D is undetermined. The V end was cut by 7 bases, the J end by 1 base, with 7 bases between. Germline CDR1 is SNHLY and CDR2 is FYNNEI. This CDR3 comprises 12 residues. This chain's CDR3 is CASTVRNTEAFF. The CDR3 coding sequence is TGTGCCAGCACAGTGAGGAACACTGAAGCTTTCTTT.

The V and J genes are TRBV7-9 and TRBJ2-1, with 12 bases aligning to TRBD2. CDR3 size: 15 residues. Unmatched junction bases numbered 7, after V lost 4 bases and J lost 9 bases. In germline, CDR1 is SEHNR, CDR2 FQNEAQ (reference sequence). DNA of the CDR3: TGTGCCAGCAGCTCGGGACTAGCGGGCCGGGGTGAGCAGTTCTTC. As protein: CASSSGLAGRGEQFF. The variable domain in full, completed from reference TRBV7-9 and TRBJ2-1, reads DTGVSQNPRHKITKRGQNVTFRCDPISEHNRLYWYRQTLGQGPEFLTYFQNEAQLEKSRLLSDRFSAERPKGSFSTLEIQRTEQGDSAMYLCASSSGLAGRGEQFFGPGTRLTVL.

This chain links TRBV9 with TRBJ1-2; D unclear. This CDR3 is built from 14 residues. The ends were cut back, 1 base at V and 7 bases at J, with 14 bases in the middle. Germline CDR1 and CDR2: SGDLS and YYNGEE. In DNA, the CDR3 is TGTGCCAGCAGCGTATATCAATGGGCGGGTGGCTACACCTTC. Translated: CASSVYQWAGGYTF.